A single T cell receptor beta chain is shown here with its context. The sample belongs to a study of technical replicates of blood from a handful of donors. Assay: immunoSEQ multiplex PCR; the TCRdb copy retains only in-frame clones and omits some. The table lists about 82,000 clones, 96% of them singletons. This clonotype originated in a human donor in good health. Source material: T cells isolated from PBMCs.

The CDR3: CASSWTGSNTEAFF. CDR3 coding DNA: TGTGCCAGCAGCTGGACAGGCTCGAACACTGAAGCTTTCTTT. The chain carries TRBV7-9 and TRBJ1-1; 7 nucleotides agree with TRBD1. The CDR3 spans 14 residues. CDR1 and CDR2 (germline): SEHNR, FQNEAQ (reference sequence). The V segment lost 4 bases and the J segment 1 base; nucleotides outside the gene matches: 3.